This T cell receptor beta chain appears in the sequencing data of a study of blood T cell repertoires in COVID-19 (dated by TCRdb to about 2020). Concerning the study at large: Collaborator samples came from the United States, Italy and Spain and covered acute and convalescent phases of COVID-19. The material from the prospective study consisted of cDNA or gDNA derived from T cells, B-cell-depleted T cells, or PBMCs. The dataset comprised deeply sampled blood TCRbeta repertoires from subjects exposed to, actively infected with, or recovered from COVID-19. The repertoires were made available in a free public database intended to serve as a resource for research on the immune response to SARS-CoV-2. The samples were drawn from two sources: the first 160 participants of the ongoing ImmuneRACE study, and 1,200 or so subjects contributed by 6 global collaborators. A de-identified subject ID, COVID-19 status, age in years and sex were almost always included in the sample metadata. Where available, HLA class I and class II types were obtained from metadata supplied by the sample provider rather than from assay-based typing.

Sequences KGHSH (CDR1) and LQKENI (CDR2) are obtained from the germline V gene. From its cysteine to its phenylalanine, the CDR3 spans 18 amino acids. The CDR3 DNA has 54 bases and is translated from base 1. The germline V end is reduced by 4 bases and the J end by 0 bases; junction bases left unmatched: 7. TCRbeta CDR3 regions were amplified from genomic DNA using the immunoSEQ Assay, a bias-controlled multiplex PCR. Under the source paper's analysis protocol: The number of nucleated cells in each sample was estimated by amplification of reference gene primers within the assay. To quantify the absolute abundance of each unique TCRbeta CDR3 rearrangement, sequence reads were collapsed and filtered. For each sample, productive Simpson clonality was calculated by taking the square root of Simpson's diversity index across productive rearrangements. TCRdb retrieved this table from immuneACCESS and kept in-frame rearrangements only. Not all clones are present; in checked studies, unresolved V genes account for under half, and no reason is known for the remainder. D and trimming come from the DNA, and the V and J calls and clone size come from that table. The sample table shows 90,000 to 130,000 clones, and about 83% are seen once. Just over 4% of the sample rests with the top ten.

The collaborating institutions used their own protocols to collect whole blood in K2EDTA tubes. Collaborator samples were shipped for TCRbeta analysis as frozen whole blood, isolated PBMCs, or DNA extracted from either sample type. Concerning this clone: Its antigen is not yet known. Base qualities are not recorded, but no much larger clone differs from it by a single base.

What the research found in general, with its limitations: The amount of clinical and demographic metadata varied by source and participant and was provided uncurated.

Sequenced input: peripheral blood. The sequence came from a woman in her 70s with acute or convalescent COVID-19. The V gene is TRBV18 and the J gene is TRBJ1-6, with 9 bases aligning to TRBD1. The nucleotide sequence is TGTGCCAGCTCACGTACCGGGACAGGGAGCTCCTATAATTCACCCCTCCACTTT. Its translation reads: CASSRTGTGSSYNSPLHF.